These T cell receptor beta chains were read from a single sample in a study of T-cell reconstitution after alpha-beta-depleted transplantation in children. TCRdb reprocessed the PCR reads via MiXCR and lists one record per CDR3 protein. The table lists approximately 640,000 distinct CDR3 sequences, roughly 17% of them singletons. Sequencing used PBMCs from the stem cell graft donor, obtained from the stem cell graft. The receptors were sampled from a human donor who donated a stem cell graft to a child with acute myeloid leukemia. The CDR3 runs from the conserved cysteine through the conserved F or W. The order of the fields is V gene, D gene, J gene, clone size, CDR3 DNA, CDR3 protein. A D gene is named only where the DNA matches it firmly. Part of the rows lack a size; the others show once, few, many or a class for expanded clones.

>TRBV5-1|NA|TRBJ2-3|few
TGCGCCAGCAGCTTGGGAGACTACCTTAGCACAGATACGCAGTATTTT
CASSLGDYLSTDTQYF
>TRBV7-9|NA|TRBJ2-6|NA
TGTGCCAGCAGCCTGGGATCTATTGGGGCCAACGTCCTGACTTTC
CASSLGSIGANVLTF
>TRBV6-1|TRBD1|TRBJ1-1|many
TGTGCCAGCATCAAACAGGGGATGAACACTGAAGCTTTCTTT
CASIKQGMNTEAFF
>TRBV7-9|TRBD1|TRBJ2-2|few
TGTGCCAGCAGCTTTCCCCCCCGGACAGGGAGAACCGGGGAGCTGTTTTTT
CASSFPPRTGRTGELFF
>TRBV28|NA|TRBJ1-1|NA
TGTGCCAGCAGTTTCGCCGCAGAGGGATTCAACACTGAAGCTTTCTTT
CASSFAAEGFNTEAFF
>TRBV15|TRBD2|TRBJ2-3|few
TGTGCCACCAGCAGAGAATTCCTAATCGGGGCTAGCGGGCTGCCAGATACGCAGTATTTT
CATSREFLIGASGLPDTQYF
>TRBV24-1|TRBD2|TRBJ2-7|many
TGTGCCACCAGTGATCCCGGTGCCGGGGGGACCTACGAGCAGTACTTC
CATSDPGAGGTYEQYF
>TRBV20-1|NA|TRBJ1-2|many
TGCAGTGCTAGTAACCCGGACAGCTATGGCTACACCTTC
CSASNPDSYGYTF
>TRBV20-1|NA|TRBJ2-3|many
TGCAGTGCTAGAAATAGCGAATCTAGCACAGATACGCAGTATTTT
CSARNSESSTDTQYF
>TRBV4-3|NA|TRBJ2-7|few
TGCGCCAGCAGCCAAGATTGGCAGGGGAATTCCTACGAGCAGTACTTC
CASSQDWQGNSYEQYF
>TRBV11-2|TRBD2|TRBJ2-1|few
TGTGCCAGCAGCTTTAGACTAGCGGGGGGCTCCCACTCCTACAATGAGCAGTTCTTC
CASSFRLAGGSHSYNEQFF
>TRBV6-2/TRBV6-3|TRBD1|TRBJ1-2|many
TGTGCCAGCAGTTCCTGGACAGGGGGACATGGCTACACCTTC
CASSSWTGGHGYTF
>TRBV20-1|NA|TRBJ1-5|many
TGCAGTGCTAGAGAAGAGACCTCGATTAGGCAGCCCCAGCATTTT
CSAREETSIRQPQHF
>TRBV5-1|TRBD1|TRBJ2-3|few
TGCGCCAGCAGCGCCTTAGGGGGCCTGGGACAGCGTCGCACAGATACGCAGTATTTT
CASSALGGLGQRRTDTQYF
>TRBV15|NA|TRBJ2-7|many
TGTGCCACCATGGGATTGAACGAGCAGTACTTC
CATMGLNEQYF
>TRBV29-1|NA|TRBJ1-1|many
TGCAGCCCCGTGGGGAGCTTGAACACTGAAGCTTTCTTT
CSPVGSLNTEAFF
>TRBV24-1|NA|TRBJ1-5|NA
TGTGCCACCGCGGGACGGTATAGCAATCAGCCCCAGCATTTT
CATAGRYSNQPQHF
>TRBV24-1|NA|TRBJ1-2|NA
TGTGCCACCAGTGACCCTCGGGGGCAACTAGGCTACACCTTC
CATSDPRGQLGYTF
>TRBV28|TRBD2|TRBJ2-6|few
TGTGCCAGCAGTTTAAGGGGAGGGAGGGCCAACGTCCTGACTTTC
CASSLRGGRANVLTF
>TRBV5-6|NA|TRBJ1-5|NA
TGTGCCAGCAGCTTCTCTACCTTTAGCAATCAGCCCCAGCATTTT
CASSFSTFSNQPQHF
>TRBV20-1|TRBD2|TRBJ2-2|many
TGCAGTGCTAGACCTCTAGCGGGGGGCGCGGTGGAGCTGTTTTTT
CSARPLAGGAVELFF
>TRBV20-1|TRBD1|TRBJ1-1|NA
TGCAGTGCAGAAAAGGACAGGGAATTCGTAGAAGCTTTCTTT
CSAEKDREFVEAFF
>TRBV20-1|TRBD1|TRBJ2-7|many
TGCAGTGCTACTGGGCAGGGGGCTTCCTACGAGCAGTACTTC
CSATGQGASYEQYF
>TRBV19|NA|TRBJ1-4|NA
TGTGCCAGTAGTGGCCGGATGAATGAAAAACTGTTTTTT
CASSGRMNEKLFF
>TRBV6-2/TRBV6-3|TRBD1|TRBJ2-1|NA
TGTGCCAGCAGTTTGACAGGGGGCGGATGGAATGAGCAGTTCTTC
CASSLTGGGWNEQFF
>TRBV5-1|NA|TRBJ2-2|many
TGCGCCAGCAGCTTGCAGGACACCGGGGAGCTGTTTTTT
CASSLQDTGELFF
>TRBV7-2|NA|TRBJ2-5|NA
TGTGCCAGCAGCTACGGGTTGCAAGCCGCCGAGACCCAGTACTTC
CASSYGLQAAETQYF
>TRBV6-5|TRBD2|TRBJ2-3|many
TGTGCCAGCAGTTACGCCCAGCGGGGGGGCCACATCGCAGATACGCAGTATTTT
CASSYAQRGGHIADTQYF
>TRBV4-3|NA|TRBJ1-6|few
TGCGCCAGCAGCCAAGACCTCGGCGGGGAGATCTCACCCCTCCACTTT
CASSQDLGGEISPLHF
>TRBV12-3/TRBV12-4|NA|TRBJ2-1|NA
TGTGCCAGCAGAGGGAGTAGCTCCTACAATGAGCAGTTCTTC
CASRGSSSYNEQFF
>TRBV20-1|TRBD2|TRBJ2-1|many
TGCAGTGCTATATGGGCTAGCGGCATTGAGCAGTTCTTC
CSAIWASGIEQFF
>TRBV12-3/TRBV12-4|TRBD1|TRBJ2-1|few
TGTGCCAGCAGTTCATCAAACAGGGGCGGCAATGAGCAGTTCTTC
CASSSSNRGGNEQFF
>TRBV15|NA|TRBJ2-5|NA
TGTGCCACCAGCAGAGCACTAGGGCAAGAGACCCAGTACTTC
CATSRALGQETQYF
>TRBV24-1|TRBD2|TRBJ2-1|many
TGTGCCACCAGTGTTCCGGGACTAGCGGACTACAATGAGCAGTTCTTC
CATSVPGLADYNEQFF
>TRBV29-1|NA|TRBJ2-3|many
TGCAGCGTTGGTGGGGGCGTTATCACAGATACGCAGTATTTT
CSVGGGVITDTQYF
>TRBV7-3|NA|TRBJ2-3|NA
TGTGCCAGCAGCACGACTCCGACAGATACGCAGTATTTT
CASSTTPTDTQYF
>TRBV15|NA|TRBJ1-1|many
TGTGCCACCAGCAGAGATTTCACAGGGCAGAACACTGAAGCTTTCTTT
CATSRDFTGQNTEAFF
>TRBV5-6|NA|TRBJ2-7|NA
TGTGCCAGCAGCTTGTGGGAGCTACGCGAGCAGTACTTC
CASSLWELREQYF
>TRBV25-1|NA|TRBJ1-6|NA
TGTGCCAGCAGTGAAGGGAGGGCTCATGGGGCCCTCCACTTT
CASSEGRAHGALHF
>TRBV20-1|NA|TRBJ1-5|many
TGCAGTGCTAGAGATGGGCCCCAGCATTTT
CSARDGPQHF
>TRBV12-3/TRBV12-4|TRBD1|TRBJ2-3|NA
TGTGCCAGGAGTGAACAGGGGACGCAGTATTTT
CARSEQGTQYF
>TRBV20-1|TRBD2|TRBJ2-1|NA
TGCTGTGCTAGACCTCTTAAGGGACTAGCGGGGTACAATGAGCAGTTCTTC
CCARPLKGLAGYNEQFF
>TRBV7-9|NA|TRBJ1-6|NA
TGTGCCAGCAGCTCTTCACCCCTCCACTTT
CASSSSPLHF
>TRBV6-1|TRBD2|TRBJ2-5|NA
TGTGCCAGCAGAACACGGACTAGCGGGGACGAGACCCAGTACTTC
CASRTRTSGDETQYF
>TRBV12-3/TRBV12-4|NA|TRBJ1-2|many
TGTGCCAGCAGTGGGACATTCAAAAGATATGGCTACACCTTC
CASSGTFKRYGYTF
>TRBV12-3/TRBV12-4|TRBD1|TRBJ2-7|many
TGTGCCAGCAGTTTTTCCGGACAGGGGCCTTACTACGAGCAGTACTTC
CASSFSGQGPYYEQYF
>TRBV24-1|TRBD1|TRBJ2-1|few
TGTGCCACCAGTGATTGGGGACAGGGGCTCTCCTACAATGAGCAGTTCTTC
CATSDWGQGLSYNEQFF
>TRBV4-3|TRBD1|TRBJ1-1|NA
TGCGCCAGCAGCCAAGGGACAGGGGGGGAGGACACTGAAGCTTTCTTT
CASSQGTGGEDTEAFF
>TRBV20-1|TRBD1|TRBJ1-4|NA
TGCAGTGCTAGAACCCCAGGGGGAGCTAATGAAAAACTGTTTTTT
CSARTPGGANEKLFF
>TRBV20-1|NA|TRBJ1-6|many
TGCAGTGCTAGTACGCTTTCAAATTCACCCCTCCACTTT
CSASTLSNSPLHF
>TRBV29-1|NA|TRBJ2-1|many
TGCAGCGGGGATAAGGGGGACCGGGGATACAATGAGCAGTTCTTC
CSGDKGDRGYNEQFF
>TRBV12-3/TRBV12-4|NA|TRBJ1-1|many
TGTGCCAGCAGTTTTAGGAGGGGTCGGGACACTGAAGCTTTCTTT
CASSFRRGRDTEAFF
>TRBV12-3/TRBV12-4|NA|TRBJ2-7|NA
TGTGCCAGCAGTCCAGGCCACGAGCAGTACTTC
CASSPGHEQYF